The 26 T cell receptor beta chains presented below share a single source sample, sequenced in a study of T-cell memory formation after mild COVID-19 (dated by TCRdb to the early 2020s). Library generation was performed with 5' RACE. Data came from an Illumina NovaSeq 6000. TCRdb reprocessing: public reads trimmed at Q25 with fastp, clones called with MiXCR, in-frame beta chains kept. Each CDR3 protein gets just one entry, which takes the most common genes and DNA from the rows behind it. The sample table shows a few hundred thousand distinct CDR3 sequences, and roughly 15% are seen once. Of the sample, 22% falls within the top ten clones. The sequencing input was PBMCs or a T cell subset sorted from them (not recorded which). These receptors came from a man aged 18 to 30 who had mild COVID-19 (a few samples of this study predate the infection). The sample titles of this study are shuffled in the database, so cell type and time point are left out; the donor was told from shared clones.

This clonotype was seen ten or more times. The chain uses TRBV6-1 and TRBJ2-7, with D perhaps being TRBD1 or TRBD2 (5 bases each). V lost 2 bases and J 9 bases, leaving 14 bases between the germline ends. Germline V gene sequence: CDR1 MNHNS, CDR2 SASEGT. CDR3 length: 13 residues. The CDR3: CASSEPGASWQYV. The DNA of the CDR3 is TGTGCCAGCAGTGAACCCGGGGCCAGTTGGCAGTACGTC.

This chain connects TRBV10-2 to TRBJ2-3; D ambiguous. With 8 bases removed from V and 5 bases from J, the gap between germline ends came to 8 bases. Germline CDR1 reads WSHSY; CDR2 reads SAAADI. CDR3 length: 11 amino acids. The CDR3 spells CASRRQDTQYF. CDR3 bases: TGCGCCAGCCGTAGGCAAGATACGCAGTATTTT.

This clonotype was detected a few times. The rearrangement uses TRBV5-1 and TRBJ2-1; 8 nucleotides line up with TRBD1. Germline V lookup: CDR1 SGHRS, CDR2 YFSETQ. Losses at the gene ends were 4 bases for V and 14 bases for J; bases not matched to a gene: 8. The CDR3 totals 12 residues. The CDR3 region is CASSLRQGLEFF. CDR3 coding DNA: TGCGCCAGCAGCCTTAGACAGGGGTTGGAGTTCTTC.

The table lists this clonotype with a count of one. V gene TRBV20-1 combines with J gene TRBJ2-7; 13 nucleotides align to TRBD2. V shed 5 bases and J 4 bases; nucleotides not matched to a gene: 11. The CDR3 has 16 residues. Per germline, CDR1 DFQATT and CDR2 SNEGSKA (reference sequence). The CDR3 protein is CSAPPPGTSGAYEQYF. The CDR3 DNA reads TGCAGTGCTCCTCCCCCCGGGACTAGCGGGGCGTACGAGCAGTACTTC.

This chain uses TRBV20-1 with TRBJ2-3, with D tentatively TRBD1 or TRBD2 (5 bases each). Germline V gene data show CDR1 as DFQATT and CDR2 as SNEGSKA (reference sequence). This CDR3 is built from 14 residues. V lost 5 bases and J lost 0, with 12 bases in between. The CDR3 region is CSAGDPSSTDTQYF. The CDR3 DNA follows: TGCAGTGCTGGGGACCCTTCAAGCACAGATACGCAGTATTTT.

This chain uses TRBV14 with TRBJ2-2; D unclear. V was cut by 1 base and J by 4 bases, with 4 bases left in between. The length of the CDR3 is 13 residues. CDR1 SGHDN and CDR2 FVKESK come from the germline V gene. The CDR3 nucleotides are TGTGCCAGCAGCCAAGTAGCCACCGGGGAGCTGTTTTTT. Translation: CASSQVATGELFF.

The chain employs TRBV5-6 and TRBJ2-5; D ambiguous. Trimming took off 4 bases at V and 5 bases at J, with 9 bases between the two ends. The CDR3 contains 12 residues. Per germline, CDR1 SGHDT and CDR2 YYEEEE. CDR3: CASSMQRETQYF. In nucleotides, the CDR3 is TGTGCCAGCAGCATGCAACGGGAGACCCAGTACTTC.

The genes are TRBV12-3 or TRBV12-4 and TRBJ2-3; 9 bases agree with TRBD1. V was clipped by 6 bases and J by 6 bases; unmatched bases: 10. The CDR3 is 15 residues long. CDR3 amino acids: CASSLTGQGADTQYF. Here the CDR3 DNA reads TGTGCCAGCAGCCTTACGGGACAGGGAGCCGATACGCAGTATTTT.

This clonotype was counted a few times. The chain employs TRBV6-5 and TRBJ2-6; D possibly uses TRBD1 or TRBD2 (6 bases each). The germline CDR1 and CDR2 sequences are MNHEY and SVGAGI. Trimming removed 5 bases from V and 4 bases from J, with 15 bases in between. There are 16 residues in the CDR3. This chain's CDR3 is CASSARGVRGANVLTF. The CDR3 DNA reads as TGTGCCAGCAGTGCAAGGGGGGTGCGCGGGGCCAACGTCCTGACTTTC.

This sequence joins TRBV9 and TRBJ2-2; D is possibly TRBD2 (5 bases). V was trimmed by 4 bases and J by 9 bases, leaving 16 bases between them. Germline V gene data show CDR1 as SGDLS and CDR2 as YYNGEE. The CDR3 is 14 residues long. The CDR3 sequence: CASSQAAARRELFF. Written as DNA, the CDR3 is TGTGCCAGCAGCCAAGCGGCTGCGCGGCGGGAGCTGTTTTTT.

This clonotype was detected a few times. The rearrangement joins TRBV5-4 to TRBJ2-7; TRBD2 might be the D (6 bases). Germline V gene sequence: CDR1 SGHNT, CDR2 YYREEE (reference sequence). V lost 4 bases, J lost 2 bases, and 10 bases lay in between. This CDR3 spans 13 amino acids. The CDR3 DNA reads TGTGCCAGCAGCGGAGGGGAGGCCTACGAGCAGTACTTC. Translation gives CASSGGEAYEQYF.

This clonotype has a single count. The CDR3 loop reads CSARGDSRLREQFF. The DNA for the CDR3 is TGCAGTGCTCGGGGCGACTCCCGCCTCCGGGAGCAGTTCTTC. This chain connects TRBV20-1 to TRBJ2-1; tentatively, D is TRBD1 or TRBD2 (5 bases each). Trimming cost V 5 bases and J 10 bases, with 21 bases left between them. CDR3 length: 14 amino acids. CDR1 is DFQATT, CDR2 SNEGSKA, per germline (reference sequence).

This clonotype showed up just a few times. The V call is TRBV9, the J call TRBJ2-2; no firm D call. The germline gives CDR1 SGDLS, CDR2 YYNGEE. The V and J ends lost 4 bases and 4 bases respectively, with 14 bases between them. This CDR3 comprises 15 residues. CDR3 region: CASSIGPLVTGELFF. Written as DNA, the CDR3 is TGTGCCAGCAGCATAGGACCCCTGGTCACCGGGGAGCTGTTTTTT.

CDR3: CASSQGWGTGGSEQYF. The CDR3 coding sequence is TGTGCCAGCAGCCAAGGATGGGGGACAGGGGGCTCCGAGCAGTACTTC. V gene TRBV14 combines with J gene TRBJ2-7, with TRBD1 matching over 12 bases. The CDR3 sequence is 16 residues long. The V and J ends lost 1 base and 6 bases, in that order; junction bases with no gene match: 7. Germline lookup yields CDR1 SGHDN and CDR2 FVKESK.

This clonotype was detected many times. The chain is built from TRBV12-3 or TRBV12-4 and TRBJ1-3; D is undetermined. The CDR3 consists of 15 residues. V was trimmed by 4 bases and J by 2 bases, leaving 12 bases between them. In nucleotides, the CDR3 is TGTGCCAGCAGTTCCGACCGAGGTGCTGGAAACACCATATATTTT. This encodes CASSSDRGAGNTIYF.

This chain connects TRBV2 to TRBJ1-4; D remains ambiguous. The length of the CDR3 is 12 residues. In germline, CDR1 is SNHLY, CDR2 FYNNEI. V shed 8 bases and J shed 8 bases, with 12 bases lying between them. The CDR3 is CASSREGEKLFF. CDR3 bases: TGTGCCAGCTCGAGGGAAGGGGAAAAACTGTTTTTT.

A remark on this clonotype: Germline is not matched at one junction end, which may reflect a read error. This chain uses TRBV7-7 with TRBJ1-4; D call uncertain. The germline CDR1 and CDR2 sequences are SSHAT and FNYEAQ (reference sequence). This CDR3 spans 13 amino acids. CDR3 protein: CASSLAQDEKLFF. The CDR3 nucleotides read TGTGCTAGCAGCTTAGCCCAAGATGAAAAACTGTTTTTT.

The V call is TRBV29-1, the J call TRBJ1-2; the D gene is possibly TRBD1 (6 bases). Germline CDR1 and CDR2: SQVTM and ANQGSEA. This CDR3 region has 13 residues. V gave up 5 bases and J gave up 5 bases, with 15 bases separating them. DNA for the CDR3: TGCAGCGTTAGTGCCAGGGGCACTTATGGCTACACCTTC. Protein: CSVSARGTYGYTF.

This clonotype turned up a few times. This chain joins TRBV5-1 and TRBJ2-3, with D unresolved. V lost 3 bases, J lost 4 bases, and 18 bases lay in between. The length of the CDR3 is 16 residues. CDR1 is SGHRS, CDR2 YFSETQ, per germline. The CDR3: CASSYFGSDPADTQYF. For the CDR3, the DNA is TGCGCCAGCAGCTACTTCGGGTCCGACCCCGCAGATACGCAGTATTTT.

V usage is TRBV7-9 and J usage is TRBJ2-3, with 7 bases fitting TRBD1. V lost 9 bases and J lost 3; bases outside the gene matches: 6. Germline V CDR1 and CDR2: SEHNR, FQNEAQ (reference sequence). There are 13 residues in the CDR3. The CDR3 protein is CASTRGKTDTQYF. For the CDR3, the DNA is TGTGCCAGTACCAGGGGGAAAACAGATACGCAGTATTTT.

This clonotype was recorded many times. V and J are TRBV5-1 and TRBJ2-3, with D perhaps being TRBD1 or TRBD2 (6 bases each). There are 15 residues in the CDR3. Germline-derived CDR1 and CDR2 are SGHRS and YFSETQ. The V end lost 4 bases, the J end lost 1 base, and 13 bases lay between the germline ends. The CDR3, as DNA: TGCGCCAGCAGCCAAGGGGGGCCAGGCACAGATACGCAGTATTTT. Residues: CASSQGGPGTDTQYF.

This clonotype appeared once. The chain carries TRBV28 and TRBJ1-2; D is perhaps TRBD1 (5 bases). V was shortened by 1 base and J by 4 bases, with 13 bases between the two germline ends. The CDR3 has 15 amino acids. Germline assignment: CDR1 MDHEN and CDR2 SYDVKM. DNA of the CDR3: TGTGCCAGCAGTTTATCGCGGGGCGGGGGCTATGGCTACACCTTC. Translated, it gives CASSLSRGGGYGYTF.

The chain carries TRBV9 and TRBJ1-2; the match to TRBD1 covers 8 bases. Germline V gene sequence: CDR1 SGDLS, CDR2 YYNGEE. The CDR3 spans 14 residues. Losses at the gene ends were 3 bases for V and 7 bases for J; bases not matched to a gene: 8. CDR3 in amino acids: CASSDRGFYSGYTF. In nucleotides, the CDR3 is TGTGCCAGCAGCGACAGGGGGTTTTACTCTGGCTACACCTTC.

This chain links TRBV6-2 or TRBV6-3 with TRBJ2-7, with a tentative D call TRBD1 (6 bases). V was trimmed by 2 bases and J by 2 bases, leaving 10 bases between them. The CDR3 consists of 14 residues. Germline CDR1 and CDR2: MNHEY and SVGEGT. The CDR3 sequence is CASSYDDRPYEQYF. The CDR3 DNA reads TGTGCCAGCAGTTACGACGACAGGCCCTACGAGCAGTACTTC.

V and J are TRBV7-8 and TRBJ1-2, with D perhaps TRBD1 (6 bases). Trimming took 5 bases from V and 4 from J, leaving 14 bases between them. Germline lookup yields CDR1 SGHVS and CDR2 FQNEAQ. This CDR3 is built from 14 residues. CDR3 region: CASSPEGGGYGYTF. In nucleotides, the CDR3 is TGTGCCAGCAGCCCAGAGGGGGGTGGCTATGGCTACACCTTC.

This chain uses TRBV4-1 with TRBJ1-2, with D unresolved. The CDR3 sequence is 16 residues long. CDR1 is MGHRA, CDR2 YSYEKL, per germline. V gave up 1 base and J gave up 4 bases, with 16 bases separating them. The CDR3 DNA reads TGCGCCAGCAGCCAAGTTGAGGTCGGCAGCGTCTATGGCTACACCTTC. This codes for CASSQVEVGSVYGYTF.